Presented here are 14 T cell receptor beta chains from one specimen sequenced in a study of cytomegalovirus exposure and HLA in healthy donors. It was with 60 Vbeta and 13 Jbeta primers that the PCR ran. Generated by immunoSEQ multiplex PCR, the TCRdb table keeps only in-frame clones and is missing some. The sample has tens of thousands of clones, 65% seen once. The sequenced sample was PBMCs. The receptors originated from a woman in her forties or fifties in good health and CMV-seropositive.

This chain connects TRBV2 to TRBJ1-2; tentatively, D is TRBD1 (6 bases). V lost 8 bases to trimming and J lost 5 bases, with 24 bases between them. The CDR3 spans 16 residues. Germline CDR1 SNHLY, CDR2 FYNNEI. The CDR3: CASDQTGGKAGYGYTF. CDR3 nucleotide sequence: TGTGCCAGCGATCAGACCGGGGGCAAAGCGGGGTATGGCTACACCTTC.

This clone appeared a few times. The chain joins TRBV7-9 to TRBJ1-2, with D tentatively TRBD1 (5 bases). This CDR3 region has 13 residues. Germline lookup yields CDR1 SEHNR and CDR2 FQNEAQ (reference sequence). The V end was cut by 3 bases, the J end by 10 bases, with 15 bases between. CDR3 sequence: CASSLDTLGFYTF. In DNA form, the CDR3 reads TGTGCCAGCAGCTTGGACACGCTAGGGTTCTACACCTTC.

The V gene is TRBV5-8, the J gene TRBJ1-1, with TRBD1 identical over 7 bases. Germline V gene sequence: CDR1 SGHTS, CDR2 YDEGEE. This CDR3 region has 13 residues. The V gene end was trimmed by 2 bases and the J gene end by 4 bases; junction bases not matched to a gene: 2. The CDR3 here is CASSLPGGTEAFF. CDR3 DNA: TGTGCCAGCAGCTTACCAGGGGGCACTGAAGCTTTCTTT.

Turning to this clone: A single base separates this from a much larger clone, so it may be a read error. The J gene is TRBJ1-1, the V gene TRBV13, with D unclear. V shed 2 bases and J shed 0 bases, with 4 bases lying between them. There are 13 residues in the CDR3. The V gene's germline CDR1 is PRHDT and CDR2 FYEKMQ (reference sequence). CDR3 sequence: CASSLTVNTEAFF. The CDR3, as DNA: TGTGCCAGCAGCTTAACGGTGAACACTGAAGCTTTCTTT.

The chain uses TRBV28 and TRBJ1-2; no firm D call. The CDR3 has 15 residues. V shed 11 bases and J shed 4 bases, with 23 bases lying between them. Germline-derived CDR1 and CDR2 are MDHEN and SYDVKM. In DNA form, the CDR3 reads TGTGCCGCAGACGGCGGGGTGGCATCTGGCTATGGCTACACCTTC. This codes for CAADGGVASGYGYTF.

This clone was picked up a small number of times. This chain links TRBV29-1 with TRBJ1-2; no definite D call. This CDR3 has 12 residues. Germline V lookup: CDR1 SQVTM, CDR2 ANQGSEA. V lost 1 base and J lost 1, with 4 bases in between. CDR3 DNA sequence: TGCAGCGTTGAAGCCAATAACTATGGCTACACCTTC. Its translation is CSVEANNYGYTF.

The chain combines TRBV5-1 with TRBJ2-7; possibly TRBD2 for D (6 bases). CDR1 and CDR2 (germline): SGHRS, YFSETQ. V lost 5 bases, J lost 0 bases, and 15 bases lay in between. The CDR3 has 15 residues. CDR3 DNA: TGCGCCAGCAGGGGGGGAGAGCACGACTCCTACGAGCAGTACTTC. It yields the protein CASRGGEHDSYEQYF.

This clone was picked up many times. The rearrangement joins TRBV27 to TRBJ1-1; 10 bases map to TRBD1. CDR3 length: 14 residues. Per germline, CDR1 MNHEY and CDR2 SMNVEV (reference sequence). Trimming removed 5 bases from V and 8 bases from J; junction bases left unmatched: 8. CDR3 in amino acids: CASSPSGQGFEAFF. As DNA, the CDR3 is TGTGCCAGCAGTCCATCGGGACAGGGGTTCGAAGCTTTCTTT.

The V gene is TRBV27, the J gene TRBJ2-7; 7 nucleotides match TRBD2. Germline CDR1 reads MNHEY; CDR2 reads SMNVEV (reference sequence). The junction had 11 bases not matched to a gene; V was cut back by 6 bases and J by 0 bases. The CDR3 extends over 16 amino acids. CDR3 sequence reads: CASSPSSGALSYEQYF. The CDR3 nucleotides read TGTGCCAGCAGCCCCAGCAGCGGGGCCCTCTCCTACGAGCAGTACTTC.

The CDR3, as DNA: TGTGCCAGCAGTGACGCGGGGGGAAACTACAATGAGCAGTTCTTC. Translated: CASSDAGGNYNEQFF. The chain links TRBV6-1 to TRBJ2-1, with 8 positions matching TRBD2. J was trimmed by 3 bases and V by 3 bases; bases with no gene match: 4. There are 15 residues in the CDR3. Germline lookup yields CDR1 MNHNS and CDR2 SASEGT.

This clone was seen more than once but under ten times. This rearrangement joins TRBV7-2 to TRBJ2-5; TRBD2 matches 9 bases. The V gene's germline CDR1 is SGHTA and CDR2 FQGNSA. The CDR3 totals 15 residues. V dropped 6 bases and J dropped 8; count of bases not matched to a gene: 13. CDR3 bases: TGTGCCAGCAGGGGCGGGAGGGGGCTCTACGGTACCCAGTACTTC. Translation: CASRGGRGLYGTQYF. Filled out from reference TRBV7-2 and TRBJ2-5, the complete variable domain reads GAGVSQSPSNKVTEKGKDVELRCDPISGHTALYWYRQSLGQGLEFLIYFQGNSAPDKSGLPSDRFSAERTGGSVSTLTIQRTQQEDSAVYLCASRGGRGLYGTQYFGPGTRLLVL.

This clone was detected a few times. V and J are TRBV6-5 and TRBJ2-7, with D perhaps TRBD2 (5 bases). Germline assignment: CDR1 MNHEY and CDR2 SVGAGI. The CDR3 runs 15 residues. V lost 4 bases and J lost 2, with 15 bases in between. The CDR3: CASSFGLATPYEQYF. CDR3 DNA: TGTGCCAGCAGTTTCGGGCTAGCCACCCCCTACGAGCAGTACTTC.

The chain combines TRBV5-6 with TRBJ2-3, with TRBD1 matching 9 bases. The CDR3 is 14 residues long. V dropped 4 bases and J dropped 5; count of bases not matched to a gene: 5. Germline CDR1 SGHDT, CDR2 YYEEEE. For the CDR3, the DNA is TGTGCCAGCAGCCTGACAGGGGGAGAAGATACGCAGTATTTT. Its protein product is CASSLTGGEDTQYF.

CDR3 protein: CATGEEGVIGTDTQYF. CDR3 nucleotides: TGTGCCACAGGCGAAGAGGGGGTTATTGGCACAGATACGCAGTATTTT. The V and J genes are TRBV7-9 and TRBJ2-3, with D perhaps matching TRBD1 (6 bases). CDR1 is SEHNR, CDR2 FQNEAQ, per germline (reference sequence). The CDR3 loop spans 16 amino acids. Trimming removed 10 bases from V and 1 base from J, with 21 bases in between.